This entry describes one TCR beta chain. Antigen specificity is unknown. Other DNA sequences in this specimen translate into the identical CDR3. The data were obtained in a study of OX40 agonist ivuxolimab in advanced cancers. Study-level background: People who had prior anti-PD-1, anti-PD-L1 or anti-CTLA-4 therapy could take part, and roughly 40% had some. Three patients showed partial responses: one hepatocellular carcinoma and two cutaneous melanoma cases. Study-wide results and caveats: Clonal expansion among partial responders at 0.1-3.0 mg/kg ranked near the lowest. Mean expanded clone counts were higher in CD8+ than CD4+ T cells.

Germline CDR1 reads MDHEN; CDR2 reads SYDVKM. The CDR3 length is 11 residues. Trimming cost V 6 bases and J 2 bases, with 5 bases left between them. Sequenced by immunoSEQ multiplex PCR; TCRdb stores in-frame clones only, minus some. The sample includes tens of thousands of clones, around 80% of them seen just once. This clonotype was obtained from an adult with an advanced solid tumor such as melanoma, head and neck, liver or kidney cancer. The rearrangement uses TRBV28 and TRBJ2-7; D is uncertain. The material sequenced was CD4+ or CD8+ T cells sorted from blood, taken in a trial of the OX40 agonist ivuxolimab. CDR3 sequence reads: CASSLTYEQYF. CDR3 in DNA: TGTGCCAGCAGCCTCACCTACGAGCAGTACTTC.